This T cell receptor beta chain was captured by sequencing in a study of technical replicates of blood from a handful of donors. The protocol was immunoSEQ multiplex PCR, while the TCRdb copy is restricted to in-frame clones and leaves out a portion. The sample lists about 70,000 clones, about 96% occurring once. V was clipped by 4 bases and J by 4 bases, with 14 bases between them. This CDR3 contains 15 residues. From germline, CDR1 is SGHVS and CDR2 FNYEAQ. The chain employs TRBV7-6 and TRBJ2-1; possible D gene TRBD2, 5 bases. The material sequenced was T cells isolated from PBMCs. This receptor was identified in a human donor in good health. CDR3 in amino acids: CASSWPLGGYNEQFF. In DNA, the CDR3 is TGTGCCAGCAGCTGGCCTTTAGGAGGTTACAATGAGCAGTTCTTC.